The 29 T cell receptor beta chains listed next were all sequenced from one sample in a study of early T cells in non-severe SARS-CoV-2 infection. In TCRdb, the 5' RACE reads were re-called with MiXCR into one record per CDR3 protein. The sample includes about 87,000 distinct CDR3 sequences, 14% of them seen just once. Sequencing input: whole blood. The receptors were gathered from an adult who was a healthcare worker with PCR-confirmed SARS-CoV-2 infection or an uninfected control (not recorded which).

This chain joins TRBV9 and TRBJ2-1; weak D call: TRBD1 (5 bases). The V end was cut by 4 bases, the J end by 5 bases, with 16 bases between. There are 15 residues in the CDR3. Looked up from germline, CDR1 is SGDLS and CDR2 is YYNGEE. This CDR3 reads CASSPRQHLDNEQFF. CDR3 DNA sequence: TGTGCCAGCAGCCCCCGACAGCACCTTGACAATGAGCAGTTCTTC.

Ten or more counts support this clonotype. The rearrangement joins TRBV29-1 to TRBJ2-1; TRBD2 matches at 9 bases. Trimming removed 4 bases from V and 3 bases from J; junction bases left unmatched: 4. Germline lookup yields CDR1 SQVTM and CDR2 ANQGSEA. This CDR3 region has 14 residues. CDR3 loop: CSVAGLAYYNEQFF. The CDR3 DNA is TGCAGCGTTGCGGGACTAGCATACTACAATGAGCAGTTCTTC.

This clonotype came up many times. This CDR3 reads CASRGQGANNQPQHF. The CDR3 DNA reads as TGTGCCAGCAGAGGACAGGGGGCTAACAATCAGCCCCAGCATTTT. The chain joins TRBV2 to TRBJ1-5, with TRBD1 identical over 11 bases. V dropped 6 bases and J dropped 3; count of bases not matched to a gene: 4. From germline, CDR1 is SNHLY and CDR2 FYNNEI. The length of the CDR3 is 15 residues.

This clonotype has a handful of counts. The chain combines TRBV7-2 with TRBJ1-1; 7 bases match TRBD1. The CDR3 consists of 14 residues. Germline V gene sequence: CDR1 SGHTA, CDR2 FQGNSA. V dropped 3 bases and J dropped 5; count of bases not matched to a gene: 6. The DNA of the CDR3 is TGTGCCAGCAGCTTCTGGAAGGGGGCGACTGAAGCTTTCTTT. Translated, it gives CASSFWKGATEAFF.

As regards this clonotype: With a much larger clone just one base away, this may be a read error. The rearrangement links TRBV4-2 to TRBJ2-2; maybe TRBD2 (5 bases). The germline V gene encodes CDR1 LGHNA and CDR2 YNFKEQ. The CDR3 covers 15 residues. The CDR3 DNA sequence: TGTGCCAGCAGCCAAGAGAGAATTAACACCGGGGTGCTGTTTTTT. This gives the protein CASSQERINTGVLFF.

The chain employs TRBV6-5 and TRBJ2-2; D possibly corresponds to TRBD2 (6 bases). CDR1 MNHEY and CDR2 SVGAGI come from the germline V gene. Trimming took 6 bases from V and 6 from J, leaving 14 bases between them. This CDR3 region has 14 residues. This CDR3 is CASRGLLLSGELFF. The CDR3 DNA reads as TGTGCCAGCAGGGGACTCCTACTCTCCGGGGAGCTGTTTTTT.

The CDR3 DNA sequence: TGCAGCGTTGAAAAGGGGCGGGAAAAACTGTTTTTT. Its protein product is CSVEKGREKLFF. This rearrangement joins TRBV29-1 to TRBJ1-4, with D possibly being TRBD1 (5 bases). Trimming removed 2 bases at V and 8 bases at J, with 9 bases between. The CDR3 sequence is 12 residues long. The V gene's germline CDR1 is SQVTM and CDR2 ANQGSEA.

The table lists this clonotype with a few counts. This chain connects TRBV11-3 to TRBJ1-1; D is unresolved. Trimming stripped 5 bases from V and 1 base from J, with 8 bases between. Germline V gene sequence: CDR1 SGHNT, CDR2 YENEEA. The CDR3 is made up of 13 amino acids. Written as DNA, the CDR3 is TGTGCCAGCAGCCCTTCACCGAACACTGAAGCTTTCTTT. Protein sequence: CASSPSPNTEAFF.

This clonotype appeared a few times. This chain connects TRBV5-1 to TRBJ2-7, with TRBD1 identical over 8 bases. CDR1 and CDR2 from the germline V gene are SGHRS and YFSETQ. This CDR3 is 13 amino acids long. The V segment lost 7 bases and the J segment 3 bases; nucleotides outside the gene matches: 6. The CDR3, as DNA: TGCGCCAGCGGACAGGGTTCGGGCTACGAGCAGTACTTC. Its protein product is CASGQGSGYEQYF. Filled out from reference TRBV5-1 and TRBJ2-7, the complete variable domain reads KAGVTQTPRYLIKTRGQQVTLSCSPISGHRSVSWYQQTPGQGLQFLFEYFSETQRNKGNFPGRFSGRQFSNSRSEMNVSTLELGDSALYLCASGQGSGYEQYFGPGTRLTVT.

The rearrangement links TRBV10-3 to TRBJ2-3; D call uncertain. The V gene lost 4 bases and the J gene lost 4 bases, with 9 bases spanning the gap. Germline V lookup: CDR1 ENHRY, CDR2 SYGVKD. The CDR3 sequence is 13 residues long. The CDR3 region is CAISGNEADTQYF. In DNA form, the CDR3 reads TGTGCCATCAGTGGAAATGAAGCAGATACGCAGTATTTT.

This clonotype was detected ten times or more. The chain employs TRBV20-1 and TRBJ2-1, with 7 bases lining up with TRBD2. Germline CDR1 reads DFQATT; CDR2 reads SNEGSKA (reference sequence). CDR3 length equals 14 residues. CDR3 residues: CSAWDYLSAHEQFF. The CDR3 DNA sequence: TGCAGCGCTTGGGACTACCTGTCTGCCCATGAGCAGTTCTTC.

Ten or more counts support this clonotype. The chain carries TRBV10-2 and TRBJ2-2; TRBD1 or TRBD2 may be the D gene (5 bases each). The length of the CDR3 is 14 residues. Germline CDR1 and CDR2: WSHSY and SAAADI. Trimming took off 6 bases at V and 8 bases at J, with 16 bases between the two ends. The CDR3 coding sequence is TGCGCCAGCAGGGACAAACTAGGGGTTGGGGAGCTGTTTTTT. Its translation: CASRDKLGVGELFF.

The chain links TRBV7-9 to TRBJ1-2; unclear D gene. CDR1 SEHNR and CDR2 FQNEAQ come from the germline V gene (reference sequence). CDR3 size: 13 residues. V was shortened by 2 bases and J by 5 bases, with 9 bases between the two germline ends. CDR3 protein: CASSLILPYGYTF. The CDR3 DNA reads TGTGCCAGCAGCTTAATACTGCCTTATGGCTACACCTTC.

V is TRBV7-6 and J is TRBJ1-1; 9 bases fit TRBD1. The J segment lost 5 bases and the V segment lost 6 bases, leaving 4 bases of the junction unmatched. CDR3 length: 13 amino acids. CDR1 and CDR2 from the germline V gene are SGHVS and FNYEAQ. In DNA form, the CDR3 reads TGTGCCAGCAGTGACAGGGGGGGGACTGAAGCTTTCTTT. It codes for CASSDRGGTEAFF.

This clonotype was seen ten or more times. J is TRBJ2-7 and V is TRBV7-2; D might be TRBD2 (6 bases). This CDR3 contains 15 residues. V was pared by 6 bases and J by 3 bases, with 18 bases between. Germline V lookup: CDR1 SGHTA, CDR2 FQGNSA. CDR3 loop: CASSSLPGLLYEQYF. The DNA for the CDR3 is TGTGCCAGCAGTTCTCTACCGGGACTCCTCTACGAGCAGTACTTC.

This clonotype was counted between two and nine times. The chain is built from TRBV7-2 and TRBJ2-3; D perhaps matches TRBD2 (5 bases). Germline V gene sequence: CDR1 SGHTA, CDR2 FQGNSA. The CDR3 covers 14 residues. The V and J ends lost 5 bases and 4 bases respectively, with 13 bases between them. The CDR3 nucleotides read TGTGCCAGCAGCGCAATAGCGTACGCAGATACGCAGTATTTT. Amino acids: CASSAIAYADTQYF.

This chain joins TRBV28 and TRBJ2-4; either TRBD1 or TRBD2 may supply D (5 bases each). Germline values: CDR1 MDHEN, CDR2 SYDVKM. CDR3 length: 15 amino acids. The V and J ends lost 1 base and 8 bases respectively, with 15 bases between them. In DNA, the CDR3 is TGTGCCAGCAGTTTATTTGGTAGGGACCTGGACATTCAGTACTTC. Amino acid sequence: CASSLFGRDLDIQYF.

This clonotype showed up many times. The V gene is TRBV6-6, the J gene TRBJ1-5; D gene uncertain. The CDR3 runs 16 residues. Trimming left V 2 bases short and J 0 bases short, with 11 bases between. Germline CDR1 reads MNHNY; CDR2 reads SVGAGI (reference sequence). CDR3 loop: CASSYGEVYSNQPQHF. The CDR3 DNA sequence: TGTGCCAGCAGTTACGGGGAGGTCTATAGCAATCAGCCCCAGCATTTT.

This clonotype was detected ten times or more. The chain recombines TRBV11-2 with TRBJ2-3, with 10 bases matching TRBD2. V dropped 2 bases and J dropped 5; count of bases not matched to a gene: 4. Germline CDR1 and CDR2: SGHAT and FQNNGV. This CDR3 has 15 residues. The CDR3: CASSLSGGAIDTQYF. The CDR3 bases are TGTGCCAGCAGCTTAAGCGGGGGGGCCATAGATACGCAGTATTTT.

In its sample, this clonotype was seen a few times. This CDR3 reads CASSSLINEQFF. In DNA form, the CDR3 reads TGTGCCAGCAGCTCTTTGATTAATGAGCAGTTCTTC. V usage is TRBV11-2 and J usage is TRBJ2-1; D is unclear. Trimming removed 4 bases at V and 7 bases at J, with 8 bases between. The CDR3 has 12 residues. The germline V gene has CDR1 SGHAT and CDR2 FQNNGV.

This clonotype was detected only a few times. The genes are TRBV20-1 and TRBJ2-1; no reliable D call. V shed 3 bases and J shed 10 bases, with 10 bases lying between them. CDR3 size: 11 residues. From germline, CDR1 is DFQATT and CDR2 SNEGSKA (reference sequence). The CDR3 sequence: CSARGSREQFF. CDR3 coding DNA: TGCAGTGCTAGGGGGTCGAGGGAGCAGTTCTTC.

The sample holds a few counts of this clonotype. The junction does not match germline at one end; this may be a read error. The chain is built from TRBV11-2 and TRBJ2-1; tentative D call: TRBD2 (6 bases). Germline loops: CDR1 SGHAT, CDR2 FQNNGV. The CDR3 sequence is 16 residues long. The CDR3 nucleotides are TGTGCCAGCACCTTAGGGGACTCCTACTCCTACAATGAGCAGTTCTTC. Its translation: CASTLGDSYSYNEQFF.

The rearrangement links TRBV5-1 to TRBJ1-2; 7 bases are shared with TRBD1. V was pared by 4 bases and J by 0 bases, with 9 bases of the junction left unmatched. The CDR3 is made up of 16 amino acids. Germline CDR1 and CDR2: SGHRS and YFSETQ. The CDR3 here is CASSPAGTATNYGYTF. The CDR3 nucleotides read TGCGCCAGCAGCCCTGCCGGGACAGCCACTAACTATGGCTACACCTTC.

The chain links TRBV29-1 to TRBJ1-2; 9 bases are a match to TRBD1. The CDR3 contains 15 residues. J lost 3 bases, V lost 5 bases, and 10 bases had no gene match. Germline V gene data show CDR1 as SQVTM and CDR2 as ANQGSEA. The DNA for the CDR3 is TGCAGCGTTAGCGAGACAGGGGGATTTGACTATGGCTACACCTTC. Protein sequence: CSVSETGGFDYGYTF. The variable domain in full, completed from reference TRBV29-1 and TRBJ1-2, reads SAVISQKPSRDICQRGTSLTIQCQVDSQVTMMFWYRQQPGQSLTLIATANQGSEATYESGFVIDKFPISRPNLTFSTLTVSNMSPEDSSIYLCSVSETGGFDYGYTFGSGTRLTVV.

Many counts were recorded for this clonotype. The chain recombines TRBV28 with TRBJ2-2; D gene ambiguous. CDR3 size: 11 residues. Germline loops: CDR1 MDHEN, CDR2 SYDVKM. Trimming removed 2 bases at V and 7 bases at J, with 2 bases between. CDR3 residues: CASSLIGELFF. The CDR3, as DNA: TGTGCCAGCAGTTTAATCGGGGAGCTGTTTTTT.

The J gene is TRBJ2-7, the V gene TRBV11-2, with unresolved D. The V and J ends lost 3 bases and 0 bases respectively, with 6 bases between them. CDR3 size: 13 residues. Germline V gene data show CDR1 as SGHAT and CDR2 as FQNNGV. CDR3 DNA sequence: TGTGCCAGCAGCTTTGGGGTCTCCTACGAGCAGTACTTC. Protein: CASSFGVSYEQYF.

This clonotype was seen at least ten times. This chain uses TRBV4-3 with TRBJ2-7; the D is unclear. Trimming stripped 0 bases from V and 3 bases from J, with 12 bases between. The CDR3 length is 15 residues. Germline V gene data show CDR1 as LGHNA and CDR2 as YSLEER. The CDR3 loop is CASSQDRGSIYEQYF. CDR3 DNA: TGCGCCAGCAGCCAAGATCGAGGCAGTATCTACGAGCAGTACTTC.

The table lists this clonotype with a few counts. The rearrangement uses TRBV12-3 or TRBV12-4 and TRBJ2-3; D might be TRBD2 (6 bases). This CDR3 comprises 15 residues. The V end lost 3 bases, the J end lost 0 bases, and 10 bases lay between the germline ends. CDR3 bases: TGTGCCAGCAGTTTGGGTGGGACTAGCACAGATACGCAGTATTTT. The encoded protein is CASSLGGTSTDTQYF.

CDR3 in amino acids: CASSLEARQGGTDTQYF. The CDR3 coding sequence is TGTGCCAGCAGCTTAGAGGCTAGGCAGGGCGGCACAGATACGCAGTATTTT. V gene TRBV7-2 combines with J gene TRBJ2-3; TRBD1 is a possible D gene (5 bases). The germline V gene has CDR1 SGHTA and CDR2 FQGNSA. V lost 1 base, J lost 1 base, and 15 bases lay in between. This CDR3 contains 17 residues. The entire variable domain, with the rest obtained from reference TRBV7-2 and TRBJ2-3, is as follows: GAGVSQSPSNKVTEKGKDVELRCDPISGHTALYWYRQSLGQGLEFLIYFQGNSAPDKSGLPSDRFSAERTGGSVSTLTIQRTQQEDSAVYLCASSLEARQGGTDTQYFGPGTRLTVL.